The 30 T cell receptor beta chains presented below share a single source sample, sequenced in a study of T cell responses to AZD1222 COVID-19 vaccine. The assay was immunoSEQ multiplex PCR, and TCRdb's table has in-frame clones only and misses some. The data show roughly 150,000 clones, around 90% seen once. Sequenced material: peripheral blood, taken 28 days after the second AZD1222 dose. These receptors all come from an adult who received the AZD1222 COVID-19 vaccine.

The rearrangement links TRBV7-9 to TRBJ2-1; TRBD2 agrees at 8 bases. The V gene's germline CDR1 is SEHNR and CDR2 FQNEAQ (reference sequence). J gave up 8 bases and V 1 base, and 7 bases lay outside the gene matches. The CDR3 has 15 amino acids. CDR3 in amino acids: CASSLVGRGVHEQFF. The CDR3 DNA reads TGTGCCAGCAGCTTAGTGGGGCGGGGGGTTCATGAGCAGTTCTTC.

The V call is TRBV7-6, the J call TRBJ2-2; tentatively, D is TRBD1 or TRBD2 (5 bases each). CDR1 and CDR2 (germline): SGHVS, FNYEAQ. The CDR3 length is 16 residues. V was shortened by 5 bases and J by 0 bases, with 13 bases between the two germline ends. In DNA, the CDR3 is TGTGCCAGCAGCCCCGGGGCCCAGGCGAACACCGGGGAGCTGTTTTTT. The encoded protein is CASSPGAQANTGELFF.

The CDR3 spells CASSLTSGGGLETQYF. CDR3 nucleotide sequence: TGTGCCAGCAGCTTGACTAGCGGGGGAGGCTTAGAGACCCAGTACTTC. V gene TRBV7-8 combines with J gene TRBJ2-5; 12 bases are a match to TRBD2. Germline CDR1 is SGHVS and CDR2 is FQNEAQ. V shed 3 bases and J 4 bases; nucleotides not matched to a gene: 6. The CDR3 totals 16 residues.

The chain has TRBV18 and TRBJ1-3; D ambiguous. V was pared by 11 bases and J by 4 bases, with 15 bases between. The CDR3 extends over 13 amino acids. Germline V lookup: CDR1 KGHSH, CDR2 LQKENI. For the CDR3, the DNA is TGTGCCCAAGAGTCCGCCTCGGGAAACACCATATATTTT. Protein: CAQESASGNTIYF.

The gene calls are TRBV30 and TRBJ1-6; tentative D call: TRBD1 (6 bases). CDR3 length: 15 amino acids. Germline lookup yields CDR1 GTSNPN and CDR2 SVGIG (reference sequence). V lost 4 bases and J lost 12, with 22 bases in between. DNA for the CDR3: TGTGCCTGGAACCCCCCCGGGACACTAAGAGGACCCCTCCACTTT. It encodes CAWNPPGTLRGPLHF.

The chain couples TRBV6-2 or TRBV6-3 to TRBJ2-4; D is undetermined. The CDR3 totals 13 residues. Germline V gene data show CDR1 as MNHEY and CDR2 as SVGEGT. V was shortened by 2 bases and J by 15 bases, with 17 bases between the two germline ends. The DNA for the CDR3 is TGTGCCAGCAGTTACCCCCCACAATCGGTTAGGTACTTC. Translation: CASSYPPQSVRYF.

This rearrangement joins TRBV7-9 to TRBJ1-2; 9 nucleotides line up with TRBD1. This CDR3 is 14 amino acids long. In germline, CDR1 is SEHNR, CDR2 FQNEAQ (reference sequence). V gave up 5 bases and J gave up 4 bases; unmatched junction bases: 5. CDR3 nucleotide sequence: TGTGCCAGCAGCCTGGACAGGGGTCTCTATGGCTACACCTTC. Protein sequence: CASSLDRGLYGYTF.

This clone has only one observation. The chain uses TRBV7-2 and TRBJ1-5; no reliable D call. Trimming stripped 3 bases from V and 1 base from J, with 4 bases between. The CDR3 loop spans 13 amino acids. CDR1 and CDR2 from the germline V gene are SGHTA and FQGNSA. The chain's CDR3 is CASSFHSNQPQHF. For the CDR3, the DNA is TGTGCCAGCAGCTTTCACAGCAATCAGCCCCAGCATTTT.

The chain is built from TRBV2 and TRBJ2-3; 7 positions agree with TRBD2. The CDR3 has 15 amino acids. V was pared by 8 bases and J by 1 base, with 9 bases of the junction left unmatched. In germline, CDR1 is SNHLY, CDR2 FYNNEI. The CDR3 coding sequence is TGTGCCAGCCTACGAAGCGGGGCTGGCACAGATACGCAGTATTTT. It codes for CASLRSGAGTDTQYF.

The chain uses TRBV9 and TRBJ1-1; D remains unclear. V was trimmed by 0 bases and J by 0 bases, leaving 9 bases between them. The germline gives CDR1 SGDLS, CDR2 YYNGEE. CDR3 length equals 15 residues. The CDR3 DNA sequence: TGTGCCAGCAGCGTAGATTTTCGGATGAACACTGAAGCTTTCTTT. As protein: CASSVDFRMNTEAFF.

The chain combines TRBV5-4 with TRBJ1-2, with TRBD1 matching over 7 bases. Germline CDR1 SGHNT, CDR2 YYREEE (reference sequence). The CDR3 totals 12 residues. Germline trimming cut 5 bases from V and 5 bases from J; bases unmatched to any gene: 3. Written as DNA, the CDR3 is TGTGCCAGCAGATACAGGGGTTATGGCTACACCTTC. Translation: CASRYRGYGYTF.

The CDR3 reads CATSRPPGQGLIYGYTF. The CDR3 bases are TGTGCCACCAGCAGACCACCGGGACAGGGGTTAATCTATGGCTACACCTTC. The chain joins TRBV15 to TRBJ1-2; TRBD1 agrees at 10 bases. CDR3 length equals 17 residues. CDR1 and CDR2 (germline): LNHNV, YYDKDF (reference sequence). V was pared by 2 bases and J by 4 bases, with 10 bases of the junction left unmatched.

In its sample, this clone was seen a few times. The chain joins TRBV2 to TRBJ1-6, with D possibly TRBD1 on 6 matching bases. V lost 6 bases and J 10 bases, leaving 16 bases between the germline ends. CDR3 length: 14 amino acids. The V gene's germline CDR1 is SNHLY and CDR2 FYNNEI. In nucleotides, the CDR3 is TGTGCCAGCAGAGGGGGGGGCGCTGGGTCACCCCTCCACTTT. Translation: CASRGGGAGSPLHF.

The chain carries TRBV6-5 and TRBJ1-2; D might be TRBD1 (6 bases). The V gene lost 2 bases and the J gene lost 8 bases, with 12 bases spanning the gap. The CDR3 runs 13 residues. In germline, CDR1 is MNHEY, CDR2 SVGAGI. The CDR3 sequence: CASSYRRTEGYTF. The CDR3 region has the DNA TGTGCCAGCAGTTACCGGCGGACAGAGGGCTACACCTTC.

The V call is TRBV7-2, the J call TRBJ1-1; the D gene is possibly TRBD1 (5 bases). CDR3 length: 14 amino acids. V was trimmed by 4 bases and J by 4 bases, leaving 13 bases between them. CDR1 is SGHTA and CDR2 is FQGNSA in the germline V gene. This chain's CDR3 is CASSSGLPGTEAFF. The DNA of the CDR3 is TGTGCCAGCAGCTCAGGGCTACCAGGCACTGAAGCTTTCTTT.

The CDR3 spells CASQGTGGYNEQFF. The CDR3 nucleotides are TGTGCCAGCCAAGGGACAGGGGGCTACAATGAGCAGTTCTTC. This sequence joins TRBV2 and TRBJ2-1; 11 nucleotides agree with TRBD1. The CDR3 loop spans 14 amino acids. V lost 8 bases, J lost 3 bases, and 3 bases stayed unmatched. Germline-derived CDR1 and CDR2 are SNHLY and FYNNEI.

The CDR3 sequence is CASSLDGTGFSPLHF. The CDR3 coding sequence is TGTGCCAGCAGCTTAGATGGGACAGGCTTTTCACCCCTCCACTTT. The chain has TRBV11-2 and TRBJ1-6, with TRBD1 identical over 8 bases. CDR3 length equals 15 residues. V shed 0 bases and J 9 bases; nucleotides not matched to a gene: 4. CDR1 is SGHAT and CDR2 is FQNNGV in the germline V gene. Full variable domain (missing parts from reference TRBV11-2 and TRBJ1-6): EAGVAQSPRYKIIEKRQSVAFWCNPISGHATLYWYQQILGQGPKLLIQFQNNGVVDDSQLPKDRFSAERLKGVDSTLKIQPAKLEDSAVYLCASSLDGTGFSPLHFGNGTRLTVT.

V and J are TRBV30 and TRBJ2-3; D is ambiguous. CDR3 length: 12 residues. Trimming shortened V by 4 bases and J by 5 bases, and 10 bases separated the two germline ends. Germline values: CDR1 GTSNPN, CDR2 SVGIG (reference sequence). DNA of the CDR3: TGTGCCTGGAATTATCAAGGAGATACGCAGTATTTT. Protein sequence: CAWNYQGDTQYF.

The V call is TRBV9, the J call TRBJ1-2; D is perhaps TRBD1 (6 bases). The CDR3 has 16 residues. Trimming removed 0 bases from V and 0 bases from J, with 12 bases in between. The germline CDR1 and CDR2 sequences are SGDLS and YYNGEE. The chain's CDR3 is CASSVAGGGSNYGYTF. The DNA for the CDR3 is TGTGCCAGCAGCGTAGCGGGGGGGGGCTCTAACTATGGCTACACCTTC. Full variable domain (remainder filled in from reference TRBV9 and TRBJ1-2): DSGVTQTPKHLITATGQRVTLRCSPRSGDLSVYWYQQSLDQGLQFLIQYYNGEERAKGNILERFSAQQFPDLHSELNLSSLELGDSALYFCASSVAGGGSNYGYTFGSGTRLTVV.

The CDR3 loop reads CASSSSGTGVSYEQYF. The CDR3 bases are TGCGCCAGCAGCTCCTCCGGGACAGGGGTCTCCTACGAGCAGTACTTC. The chain has TRBV5-1 and TRBJ2-7, with 10 bases lining up with TRBD1. Unmatched junction bases numbered 6, after V lost 3 bases and J lost 0 bases. The CDR3 is made up of 16 amino acids. CDR1 and CDR2 from the germline V gene are SGHRS and YFSETQ.

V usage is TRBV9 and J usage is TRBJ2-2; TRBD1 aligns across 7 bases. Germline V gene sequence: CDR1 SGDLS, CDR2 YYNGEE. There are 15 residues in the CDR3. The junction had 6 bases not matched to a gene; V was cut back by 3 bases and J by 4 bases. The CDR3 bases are TGTGCCAGCAGCGAGACAGGGCTGGTCACCGGGGAGCTGTTTTTT. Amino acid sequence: CASSETGLVTGELFF. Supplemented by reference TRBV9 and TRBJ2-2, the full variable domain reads DSGVTQTPKHLITATGQRVTLRCSPRSGDLSVYWYQQSLDQGLQFLIQYYNGEERAKGNILERFSAQQFPDLHSELNLSSLELGDSALYFCASSETGLVTGELFFGEGSRLTVL.

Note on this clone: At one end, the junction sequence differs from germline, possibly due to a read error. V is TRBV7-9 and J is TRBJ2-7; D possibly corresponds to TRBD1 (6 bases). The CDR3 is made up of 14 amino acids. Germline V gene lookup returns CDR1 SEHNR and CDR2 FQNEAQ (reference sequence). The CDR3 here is CASSLAQGSFEQYF. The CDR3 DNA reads TGTGCCAGCAGCTTAGCGCAGGGGTCCTTCGAGCAGTACTTC.

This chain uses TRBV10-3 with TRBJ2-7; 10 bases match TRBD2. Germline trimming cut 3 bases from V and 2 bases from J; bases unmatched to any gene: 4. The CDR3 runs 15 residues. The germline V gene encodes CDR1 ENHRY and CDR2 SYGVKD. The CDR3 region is CAISDSAGGPYEQYF. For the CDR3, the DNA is TGTGCCATCAGTGACTCAGCGGGGGGGCCCTACGAGCAGTACTTC.

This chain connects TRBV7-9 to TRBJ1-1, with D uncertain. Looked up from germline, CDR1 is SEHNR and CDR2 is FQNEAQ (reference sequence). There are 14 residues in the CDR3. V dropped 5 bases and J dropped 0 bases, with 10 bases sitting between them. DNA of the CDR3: TGTGCCAGCAGCCCTTACAGAATGAACACTGAAGCTTTCTTT. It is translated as CASSPYRMNTEAFF. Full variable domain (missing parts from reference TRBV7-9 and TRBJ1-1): DTGVSQNPRHKITKRGQNVTFRCDPISEHNRLYWYRQTLGQGPEFLTYFQNEAQLEKSRLLSDRFSAERPKGSFSTLEIQRTEQGDSAMYLCASSPYRMNTEAFFGQGTRLTVV.

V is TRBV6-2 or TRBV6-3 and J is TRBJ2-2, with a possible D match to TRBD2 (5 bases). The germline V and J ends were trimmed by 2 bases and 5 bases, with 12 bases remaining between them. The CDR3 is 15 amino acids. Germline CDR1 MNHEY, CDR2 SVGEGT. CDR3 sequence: CASSYGGGETGELFF. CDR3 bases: TGTGCCAGCAGTTACGGTGGAGGTGAGACCGGGGAGCTGTTTTTT.

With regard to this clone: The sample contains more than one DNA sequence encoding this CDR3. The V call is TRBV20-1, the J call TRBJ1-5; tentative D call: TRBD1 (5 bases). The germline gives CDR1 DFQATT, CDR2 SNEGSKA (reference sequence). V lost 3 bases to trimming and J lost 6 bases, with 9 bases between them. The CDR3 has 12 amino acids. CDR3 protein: CSASQGGQPQHF. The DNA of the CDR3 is TGCAGTGCTAGTCAGGGCGGTCAGCCCCAGCATTTT.

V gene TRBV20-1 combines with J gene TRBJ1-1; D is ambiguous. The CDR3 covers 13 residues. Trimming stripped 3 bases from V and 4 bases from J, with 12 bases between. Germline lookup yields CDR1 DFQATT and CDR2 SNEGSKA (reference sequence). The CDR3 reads CSASPGLSTEAFF. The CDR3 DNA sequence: TGCAGTGCTAGTCCGGGGTTGAGCACTGAAGCTTTCTTT.

This CDR3 is CASTGGQDMNTEAFF. CDR3 DNA: TGCGCCAGCACCGGAGGACAGGATATGAACACTGAAGCTTTCTTT. The V and J genes are TRBV4-1 and TRBJ1-1; 7 bases match TRBD1. This CDR3 spans 15 amino acids. Germline V gene sequence: CDR1 MGHRA, CDR2 YSYEKL. The junction had 8 bases not matched to a gene; V was cut back by 7 bases and J by 0 bases.

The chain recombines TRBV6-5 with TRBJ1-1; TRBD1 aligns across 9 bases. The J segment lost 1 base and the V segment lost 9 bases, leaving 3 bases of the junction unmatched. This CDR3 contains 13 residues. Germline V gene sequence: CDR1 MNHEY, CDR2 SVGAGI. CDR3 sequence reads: CASTGGRNTEAFF. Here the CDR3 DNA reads TGTGCCAGTACAGGGGGCAGGAACACTGAAGCTTTCTTT.

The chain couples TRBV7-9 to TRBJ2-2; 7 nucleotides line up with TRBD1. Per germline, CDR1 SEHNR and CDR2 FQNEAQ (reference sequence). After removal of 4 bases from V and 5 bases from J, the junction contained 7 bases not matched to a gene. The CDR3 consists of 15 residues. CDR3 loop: CASSSTGTATGELFF. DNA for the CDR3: TGTGCCAGCAGCTCAACCGGGACAGCAACCGGGGAGCTGTTTTTT.